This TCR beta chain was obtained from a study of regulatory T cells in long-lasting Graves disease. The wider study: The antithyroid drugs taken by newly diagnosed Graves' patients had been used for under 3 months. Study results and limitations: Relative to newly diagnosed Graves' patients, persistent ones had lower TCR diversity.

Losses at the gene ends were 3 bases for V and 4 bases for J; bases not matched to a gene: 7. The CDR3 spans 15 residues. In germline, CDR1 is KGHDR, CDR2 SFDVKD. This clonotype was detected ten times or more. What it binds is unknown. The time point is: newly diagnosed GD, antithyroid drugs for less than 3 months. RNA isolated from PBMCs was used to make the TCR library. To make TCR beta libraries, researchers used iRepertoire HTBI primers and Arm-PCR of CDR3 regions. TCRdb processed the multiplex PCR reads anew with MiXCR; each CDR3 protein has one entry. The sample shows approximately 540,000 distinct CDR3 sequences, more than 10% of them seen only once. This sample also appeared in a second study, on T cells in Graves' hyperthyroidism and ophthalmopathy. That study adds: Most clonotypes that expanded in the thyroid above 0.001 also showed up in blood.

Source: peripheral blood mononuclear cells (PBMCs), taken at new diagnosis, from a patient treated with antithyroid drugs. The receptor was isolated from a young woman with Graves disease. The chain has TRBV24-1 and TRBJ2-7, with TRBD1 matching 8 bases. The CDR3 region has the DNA TGTGCCACCAGTGATCGGAAAGACAGGGGTTACGAGCAGTACTTC. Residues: CATSDRKDRGYEQYF.